This TCR beta chain was profiled in a study of shared clonotypes between healthy human individuals. Deep-level settings were used for running the assay. A roughly 200 ng quantity of DNA, tens of thousands of T cell genomes, went into the sorted-subset replicate PCRs. Profiled with immunoSEQ multiplex PCR; TCRdb holds only in-frame clones, not every one. The profile covers fewer than 1.8 million clones, with approximately 98.5% appearing a single time and around 0.33% taken by the ten largest. Notes on this clone: Its antigen remains unknown.

Study-wide results and caveats: Among non-shared clonotypes, generation probabilities were lower than among those shared by all four donors.

V trimming: 4 bases; J trimming: 2 bases; junction bases outside the gene matches: 4. CDR1 and CDR2 (germline): SGDLS, YYNGEE. The CDR3 runs to 14 residues. The sample was naive CD4+ T cells sorted from blood. Subset noted: CD45RA+ positively selected. The chain has TRBV9 and TRBJ2-5; 8 bases align to TRBD1. This receptor was obtained from a man in his thirties or forties in good health. DNA of the CDR3: TGTGCCAGCAGCCCCAGGGGGCTACAAGAGACCCAGTACTTC. Translation gives CASSPRGLQETQYF.